This entry is about one T cell receptor (beta chain). TCR beta sequencing was performed on blood CD8+ and CD4+ T cells. TEMRA cells were FACS-enriched, unlike CD8+ and CD4+ T cells, which were negatively isolated. Germline loops: CDR1 MNHEY, CDR2 SVGEGT. CDR3 length: 15 residues. V lost 6 bases to trimming and J lost 9 bases, with 18 bases between them. The data originate from a study of CD8 T cells in Susac syndrome. About the research overall: About 6 sequenced Susac syndrome patients had clinically active disease, while roughly 8 were in remission.

With random hexamers, reverse transcription was performed on roughly 0.5 to 1 ug of RNA. TCRdb recomputed calls from the immunoSEQ multiplex PCR reads with MiXCR, one row per CDR3 protein. Altogether around 170,000 distinct CDR3 sequences are present, about 94% being singletons, with the ten largest covering 0.075% to 0.1%. The receptor's source is a human donor with Susac syndrome. The gene calls are TRBV6-2 or TRBV6-3 and TRBJ1-6; D is possibly TRBD1 (6 bases). Sample: CD4+ T cells from PBMCs. The CDR3 loop is CASRNRAGAGSPLHF. The CDR3 DNA reads TGTGCCAGCAGAAACAGGGCCGGGGCCGGTTCACCCCTCCACTTT.